This T cell receptor (beta chain) was found in a study of T cell responses to AZD1222 COVID-19 vaccine. Study at large: Investigators merged groups given second doses at roughly 4 or roughly 12 weeks.

Study-level findings and limits: Unmutated variant regions reportedly attract nearly half of all spike-specific TCRs. Once two AZD1222 doses were given, Spike-specific TCR breadth and depth went up.

Libraries were prepared by immunoSEQ multiplex PCR; TCRdb keeps only in-frame clonotypes and omits some of them. The data show just under 85,000 clones, more than 75% seen once. As for this clone: What it recognizes is unknown.

Germline lookup yields CDR1 SQVTM and CDR2 ANQGSEA. The CDR3 totals 14 residues. The input for sequencing was peripheral blood, taken on day 0 of AZD1222 vaccination. The sequence derives from an adult in good health. The V and J genes are TRBV29-1 and TRBJ2-5; 8 positions match TRBD2. The CDR3 loop is CGGGWDGRGETQYF. CDR3 sequence (DNA): TGCGGAGGCGGATGGGACGGGAGGGGCGAGACCCAGTACTTC.